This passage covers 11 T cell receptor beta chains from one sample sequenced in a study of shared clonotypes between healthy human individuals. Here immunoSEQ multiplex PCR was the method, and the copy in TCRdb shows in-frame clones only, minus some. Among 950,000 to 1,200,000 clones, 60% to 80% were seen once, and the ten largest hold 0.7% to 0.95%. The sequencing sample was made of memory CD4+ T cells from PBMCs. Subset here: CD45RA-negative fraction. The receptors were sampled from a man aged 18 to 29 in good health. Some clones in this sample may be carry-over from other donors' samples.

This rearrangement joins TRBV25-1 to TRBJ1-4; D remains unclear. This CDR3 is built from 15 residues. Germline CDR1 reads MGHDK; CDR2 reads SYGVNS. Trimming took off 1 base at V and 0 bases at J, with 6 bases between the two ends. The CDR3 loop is CASSEWTSTNEKLFF. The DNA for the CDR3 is TGTGCCAGCAGTGAATGGACCTCAACTAATGAAAAACTGTTTTTT.

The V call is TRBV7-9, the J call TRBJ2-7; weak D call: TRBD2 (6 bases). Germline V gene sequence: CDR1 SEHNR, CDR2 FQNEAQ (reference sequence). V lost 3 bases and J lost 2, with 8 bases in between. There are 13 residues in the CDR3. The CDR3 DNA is TGTGCCAGCAGCTTTCGGGGGACCTACGAGCAGTACTTC. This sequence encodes CASSFRGTYEQYF.

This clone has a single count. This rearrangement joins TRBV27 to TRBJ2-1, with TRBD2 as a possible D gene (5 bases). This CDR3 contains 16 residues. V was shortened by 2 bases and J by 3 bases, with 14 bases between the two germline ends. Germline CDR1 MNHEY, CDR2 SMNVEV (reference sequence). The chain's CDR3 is CASSLGRGTVYNEQFF. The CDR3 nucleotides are TGTGCCAGCAGTTTAGGACGGGGAACCGTCTACAATGAGCAGTTCTTC.

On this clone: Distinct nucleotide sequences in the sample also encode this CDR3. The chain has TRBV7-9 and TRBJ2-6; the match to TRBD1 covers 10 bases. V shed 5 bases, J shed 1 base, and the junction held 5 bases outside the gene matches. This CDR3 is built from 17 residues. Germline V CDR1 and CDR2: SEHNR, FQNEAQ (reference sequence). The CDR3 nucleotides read TGTGCCAGCAGCCCGGGACAGGGGAGATCTGGGGCCAACGTCCTGACTTTC. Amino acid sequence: CASSPGQGRSGANVLTF.

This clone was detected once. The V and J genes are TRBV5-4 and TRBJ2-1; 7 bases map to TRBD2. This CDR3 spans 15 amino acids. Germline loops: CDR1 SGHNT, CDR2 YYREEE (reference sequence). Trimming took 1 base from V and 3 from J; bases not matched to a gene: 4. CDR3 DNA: TGTGCCAGCAGCTTGCGCGGGAGTGGCTACAATGAGCAGTTCTTC. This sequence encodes CASSLRGSGYNEQFF.

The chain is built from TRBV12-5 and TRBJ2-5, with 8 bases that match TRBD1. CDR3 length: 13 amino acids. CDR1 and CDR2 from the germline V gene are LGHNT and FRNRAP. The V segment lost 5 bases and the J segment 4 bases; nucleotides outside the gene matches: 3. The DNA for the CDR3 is TGTGCTAGTGGTCCAGGGGGCGGAGAGACCCAGTACTTC. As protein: CASGPGGGETQYF. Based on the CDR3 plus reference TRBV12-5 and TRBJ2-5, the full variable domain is DARVTQTPRHKVTEMGQEVTMRCQPILGHNTVFWYRQTMMQGLELLAYFRNRAPLDDSGMPKDRFSAEMPDATLATLKIQPSEPRDSAVYFCASGPGGGETQYFGPGTRLLVL.

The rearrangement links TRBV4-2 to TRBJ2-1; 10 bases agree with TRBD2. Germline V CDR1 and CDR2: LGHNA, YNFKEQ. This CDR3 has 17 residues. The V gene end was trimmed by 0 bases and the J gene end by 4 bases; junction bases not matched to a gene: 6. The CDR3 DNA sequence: TGTGCCAGCAGCCAAGATTACCTAGCGGGAGCGTACAATGAGCAGTTCTTC. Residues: CASSQDYLAGAYNEQFF.

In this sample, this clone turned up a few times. CDR3 residues: CASSLDQRGNEQFF. The CDR3 DNA sequence: TGTGCCAGCAGCTTAGATCAGCGGGGCAATGAGCAGTTCTTC. This chain connects TRBV13 to TRBJ2-1, with 7 nucleotides matching TRBD2. From germline, CDR1 is PRHDT and CDR2 FYEKMQ (reference sequence). V was pared by 1 base and J by 6 bases, with 3 bases of the junction left unmatched. The CDR3 runs to 14 residues.

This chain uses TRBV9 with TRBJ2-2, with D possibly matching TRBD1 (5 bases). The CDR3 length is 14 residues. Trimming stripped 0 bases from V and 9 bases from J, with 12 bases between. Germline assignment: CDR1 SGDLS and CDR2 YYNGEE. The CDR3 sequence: CASSVAPQGRELFF. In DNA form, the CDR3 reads TGTGCCAGCAGCGTAGCCCCCCAGGGTAGGGAGCTGTTTTTT.

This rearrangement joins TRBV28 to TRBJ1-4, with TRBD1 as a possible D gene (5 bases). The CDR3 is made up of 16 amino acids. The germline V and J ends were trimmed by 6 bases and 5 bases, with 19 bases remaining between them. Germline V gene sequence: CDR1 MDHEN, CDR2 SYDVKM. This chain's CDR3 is CASSDSTGLKNEKLFF. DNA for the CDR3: TGTGCCAGCAGCGATAGTACAGGCTTAAAGAATGAAAAACTGTTTTTT.

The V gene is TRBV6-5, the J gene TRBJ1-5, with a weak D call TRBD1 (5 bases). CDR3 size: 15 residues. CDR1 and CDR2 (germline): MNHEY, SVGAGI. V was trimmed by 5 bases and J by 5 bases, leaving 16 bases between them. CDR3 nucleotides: TGTGCCAGCAGTAGGGGACCGTCGAACTATCAGCCCCAGCATTTT. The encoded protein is CASSRGPSNYQPQHF.